The 15 T cell receptor beta chains below come from one sample, sequenced in a study of blood T cell repertoires in COVID-19. Assay used: immunoSEQ multiplex PCR; TCRdb lists only in-frame clones, some missing. The table has roughly 62,000 clones, approximately 86% seen once. The sample comprised peripheral blood. These receptors came from a human donor with active COVID-19. The donor label of this sample is uncertain.

This chain joins TRBV28 and TRBJ1-5; possibly TRBD1 for D (5 bases). The V end was cut by 11 bases, the J end by 0 bases, with 11 bases between. Per the germline V gene, CDR1 is MDHEN and CDR2 is SYDVKM. This CDR3 is built from 13 residues. In DNA form, the CDR3 reads TGTGCCGGGGGGGGGAATAGCAATCAGCCCCAGCATTTT. Its translation is CAGGGNSNQPQHF.

This chain joins TRBV7-3 and TRBJ2-6, with a possible D match to TRBD1 (6 bases). This CDR3 has 17 amino acids. CDR1 is SGHTA, CDR2 FQGTGA, per germline. Trimming left V 2 bases short and J 0 bases short, with 11 bases between. CDR3 protein: CASSLVGQHSGANVLTF. CDR3 nucleotides: TGTGCCAGCAGCTTAGTGGGACAACACTCTGGGGCCAACGTCCTGACTTTC. Variable domain in full (rest from reference TRBV7-3 and TRBJ2-6): GAGVSQTPSNKVTEKGKYVELRCDPISGHTALYWYRQSLGQGPEFLIYFQGTGAADDSGLPNDRFFAVRPEGSVSTLKIQRTERGDSAVYLCASSLVGQHSGANVLTFGAGSRLTVL.

The rearrangement joins TRBV29-1 to TRBJ2-6; D is possibly TRBD1 (5 bases). The V gene lost 5 bases and the J gene lost 1 base, with 15 bases spanning the gap. Per the germline V gene, CDR1 is SQVTM and CDR2 is ANQGSEA. The CDR3 covers 16 residues. CDR3 nucleotides: TGCAGCGTTCAGACGGACATCTCATCTGGGGCCAACGTCCTGACTTTC. It yields the protein CSVQTDISSGANVLTF.

The chain carries TRBV5-7 and TRBJ2-6; D uncertain. TRBV5-7 is an ORF for which the function is uncertain. The CDR3 length is 15 residues. Trimming removed 1 base at V and 0 bases at J, with 5 bases between. The DNA for the CDR3 is TGTGCCAGCAGCTTGCGGTACTCTGGGGCCAACGTCCTGACTTTC. It codes for CASSLRYSGANVLTF.

This clone was detected only once. The chain couples TRBV30 to TRBJ1-6, with TRBD1 matching over 9 bases. This CDR3 region has 15 residues. With V trimmed by 0 bases and J by 9 bases, 6 bases remained unmatched. CDR1 and CDR2 (germline): GTSNPN, SVGIG (reference sequence). CDR3 protein: CAWSVITGGGSPLHF. The CDR3 DNA reads as TGTGCCTGGAGTGTAATAACAGGGGGCGGTTCACCCCTCCACTTT.

This clone occurred a few times. The DNA for the CDR3 is TGTGCCAGCAGCTTAGCGCGTTCGACAGCTTATGGCTACACCTTC. Its protein product is CASSLARSTAYGYTF. The rearrangement uses TRBV7-9 and TRBJ1-2; tentatively, D is TRBD1 (5 bases). The V and J ends lost 0 bases and 5 bases respectively, with 13 bases between them. CDR1 and CDR2 from the germline V gene are SEHNR and FQNEAQ (reference sequence). The CDR3 runs 15 residues.

This chain uses TRBV9 with TRBJ1-2; D is unclear. Trimming pared 3 bases from V and 0 bases from J, leaving 12 bases between. CDR1 and CDR2 from the germline V gene are SGDLS and YYNGEE. This CDR3 comprises 15 residues. CDR3 region: CASSDSASSNYGYTF. The CDR3 nucleotides read TGTGCCAGCAGCGATAGCGCGAGTTCTAACTATGGCTACACCTTC. Looking up the rest from reference TRBV9 and TRBJ1-2 gives the full variable domain: DSGVTQTPKHLITATGQRVTLRCSPRSGDLSVYWYQQSLDQGLQFLIQYYNGEERAKGNILERFSAQQFPDLHSELNLSSLELGDSALYFCASSDSASSNYGYTFGSGTRLTVV.

V and J are TRBV24-1 and TRBJ2-1; possibly TRBD1 for D (5 bases). CDR1 KGHDR and CDR2 SFDVKD come from the germline V gene. V lost 7 bases, J lost 3 bases, and 21 bases lay in between. CDR3 length: 17 amino acids. Here the CDR3 reads CATSSPFPQGIYNEQFF. CDR3 coding DNA: TGTGCCACCAGCTCCCCCTTCCCGCAGGGTATCTACAATGAGCAGTTCTTC.

In regard to this clone: One end of the junction does not line up with germline, which may come from a read error. Other nucleotide sequences from this sample produce the same CDR3. J is TRBJ1-2 and V is TRBV4-3, with D tentatively TRBD1 (5 bases). The germline V gene encodes CDR1 LGHNA and CDR2 YSLEER. The CDR3 has 15 residues. CDR3 in amino acids: CASSQDLGGNYGYTF. CDR3 bases: TGCGCCAGCAGCCAAGATCTGGGGGGAAACTATGGTTACACCTTC.

The CDR3 protein is CASSITGLSNQPQHF. The CDR3 region has the DNA TGCGCCAGCAGTATTACAGGGTTGAGCAATCAGCCCCAGCATTTT. The chain couples TRBV5-1 to TRBJ1-5, with D perhaps TRBD1 (6 bases). CDR3 size: 15 residues. V gave up 5 bases and J gave up 1 base, with 13 bases separating them. Looked up from germline, CDR1 is SGHRS and CDR2 is YFSETQ.

The chain carries TRBV5-1 and TRBJ2-2; maybe TRBD1 (7 bases). Germline CDR1 and CDR2: SGHRS and YFSETQ. CDR3 size: 15 residues. Trimming pared 7 bases from V and 1 base from J, leaving 14 bases between. CDR3: CASRQGGWNTGELFF. The CDR3, as DNA: TGCGCCAGCCGGCAGGGGGGTTGGAACACCGGGGAGCTGTTTTTT.

The rearrangement links TRBV9 to TRBJ2-7; 7 nucleotides match TRBD2. Germline V lookup: CDR1 SGDLS, CDR2 YYNGEE. There are 15 residues in the CDR3. The J segment lost 3 bases and the V segment lost 1 base, leaving 7 bases of the junction unmatched. In DNA form, the CDR3 reads TGTGCCAGCAGCGTATCTAGCGGAGAACACTACGAGCAGTACTTC. This sequence encodes CASSVSSGEHYEQYF.

CDR3 in DNA: TGTGCTGGGGGGGGAATGCAGCCCCAGCATTTT. Its translation: CAGGGMQPQHF. The J gene is TRBJ1-5, the V gene TRBV19, with D possibly TRBD1 on 5 matching bases. Germline V lookup: CDR1 LNHDA, CDR2 SQIVND (reference sequence). There are 11 residues in the CDR3.

The chain is built from TRBV6-2 or TRBV6-3 and TRBJ1-2; tentatively, D is TRBD1 (6 bases). Trimming shortened V by 6 bases and J by 8 bases, and 13 bases separated the two germline ends. Germline values: CDR1 MNHEY, CDR2 SVGEGT. CDR3 length: 12 amino acids. Written as DNA, the CDR3 is TGTGCCAGCAGCCTCAGGGGTTACGGCTACACCTTC. Translating gives CASSLRGYGYTF.

The chain carries TRBV5-1 and TRBJ1-1; weak D call: TRBD1 (6 bases). The CDR3 consists of 13 residues. Germline CDR1 is SGHRS and CDR2 is YFSETQ. The ends were cut back, 1 base at V and 4 bases at J, with 8 bases in the middle. DNA of the CDR3: TGCGCCAGCAGCTTGACAGGGATCACTGAAGCTTTCTTT. Amino acid sequence: CASSLTGITEAFF.